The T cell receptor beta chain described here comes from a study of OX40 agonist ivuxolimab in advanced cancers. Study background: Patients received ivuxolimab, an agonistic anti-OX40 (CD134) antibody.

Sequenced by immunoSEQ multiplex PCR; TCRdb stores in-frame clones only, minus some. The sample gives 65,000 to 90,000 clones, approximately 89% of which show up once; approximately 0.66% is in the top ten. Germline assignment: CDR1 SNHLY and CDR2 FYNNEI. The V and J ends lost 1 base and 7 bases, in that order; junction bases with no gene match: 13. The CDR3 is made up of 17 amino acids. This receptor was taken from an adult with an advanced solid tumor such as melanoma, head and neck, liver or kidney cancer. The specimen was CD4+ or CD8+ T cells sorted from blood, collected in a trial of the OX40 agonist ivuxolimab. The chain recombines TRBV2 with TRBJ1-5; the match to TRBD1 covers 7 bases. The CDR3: CASSEDLRTGRGQPQHF. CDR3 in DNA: TGTGCCAGCAGTGAAGATCTCCGGACAGGCAGGGGACAGCCCCAGCATTTT.